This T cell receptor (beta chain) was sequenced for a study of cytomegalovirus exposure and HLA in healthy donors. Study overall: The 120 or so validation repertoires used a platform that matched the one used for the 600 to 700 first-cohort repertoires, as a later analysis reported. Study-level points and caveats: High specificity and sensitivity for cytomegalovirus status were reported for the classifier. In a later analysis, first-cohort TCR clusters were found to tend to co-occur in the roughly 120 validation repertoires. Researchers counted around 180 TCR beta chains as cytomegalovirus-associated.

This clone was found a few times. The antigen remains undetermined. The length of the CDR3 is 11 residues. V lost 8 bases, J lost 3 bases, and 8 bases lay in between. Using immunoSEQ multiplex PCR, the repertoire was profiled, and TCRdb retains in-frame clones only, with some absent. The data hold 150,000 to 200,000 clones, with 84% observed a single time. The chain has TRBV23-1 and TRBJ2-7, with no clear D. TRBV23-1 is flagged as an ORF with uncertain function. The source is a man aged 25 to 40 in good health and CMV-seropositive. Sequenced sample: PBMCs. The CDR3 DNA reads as TGCGCCAGCGGCCCCTTCTACGAGCAGTACTTC. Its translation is CASGPFYEQYF.